This is a list of T cell receptor beta chains from one sample in a study of blood T cells in healthy people across ages. One entry per CDR3 protein, called by TCRdb with MiXCR from the 5' RACE reads. This table holds about 1,500,000 distinct CDR3 sequences, 42% found once. Sequenced material: blood. The receptors here all came from a woman younger than 30 in good health. Both conserved end residues are part of each CDR3. The D gene is left open where the match is weak. Clone size is not always given. Where it is, it says once, few, many or a class for expanded clones.

v_gene	abundance	d_gene	j_gene	CDR3aa	CDR3nt
TRBV7-9	NA	TRBD2	TRBJ2-3	CASSSATSADTQYF	TGTGCCAGCAGTTCTGCAACTAGCGCAGATACGCAGTATTTT
TRBV7-2	NA	TRBD2	TRBJ2-5	CASSLVPAGGRNEQYF	TGTGCCAGCAGCTTAGTTCCAGCGGGAGGCCGCAATGAGCAGTACTTC
TRBV12-3/TRBV12-4	few	NA	TRBJ2-2	CASSFMGLNTGELFF	TGTGCCAGCAGTTTCATGGGATTGAACACCGGGGAGCTGTTTTTT
TRBV7-2	once	TRBD2	TRBJ2-7	CASSLTPSGTSSYEQYF	TGTGCCAGCAGCTTAACTCCCTCCGGGACTAGCTCCTACGAGCAGTACTTC
TRBV13	NA	TRBD2	TRBJ2-1	CASRPKLAGGIVDEQFF	TGTGCCAGCAGGCCTAAACTAGCGGGAGGGATTGTGGATGAGCAGTTCTTC
TRBV27	many	TRBD1	TRBJ2-3	CASSASGTGATDTQYF	TGTGCCAGCAGTGCCTCCGGGACAGGGGCGACGGATACGCAGTATTTT
TRBV4-1	NA	NA	TRBJ2-1	CASSRRTASEASSYNEQFF	TGCGCCAGCAGCCGCAGAACGGCTAGCGAGGCAAGCTCCTACAATGAGCAGTTCTTC
TRBV2	once	NA	TRBJ1-2	CASSALGQYGYTF	TGTGCCAGCAGCGCCCTGGGGCAGTATGGCTACACCTTC
TRBV19	NA	NA	TRBJ2-5	CASSGSWQETQYF	TGTGCCAGTAGCGGGAGTTGGCAAGAGACCCAGTACTTC
TRBV7-8	NA	NA	TRBJ2-7	CASTDDNLLHEQYF	TGTGCCAGCACCGACGACAACCTCCTTCACGAGCAGTACTTC
TRBV3-1	NA	NA	TRBJ2-3	CASSPFTTPDTQYF	TGTGCCAGCAGCCCGTTTACTACCCCAGATACGCAGTATTTT
TRBV24-1	few	TRBD2	TRBJ2-5	CATSDSLAEYQETQYF	TGTGCCACCAGTGATTCTCTAGCGGAATACCAAGAGACCCAGTACTTC
TRBV6-1	NA	NA	TRBJ1-2	CASSEARWRSTNYGYTF	TGTGCCAGCAGTGAAGCGAGGTGGCGGTCCACTAACTATGGCTACACCTTC
TRBV7-6	few	TRBD1	TRBJ2-7	CASSVLGQELFYEQYF	TGTGCCAGCAGTGTGTTAGGACAGGAGCTTTTCTACGAGCAGTACTTC
TRBV7-2	NA	NA	TRBJ2-1	CASSLRASEHYNEQFF	TGTGCCAGCAGCTTAAGGGCAAGCGAGCACTACAATGAGCAGTTCTTC
TRBV10-3	NA	NA	TRBJ1-1	CATQGPLMNTEAFF	TGTGCCACCCAAGGTCCGCTGATGAACACTGAAGCTTTCTTT
TRBV5-1	NA	TRBD1	TRBJ1-4	CASSFGQGDEKLFF	TGCGCCAGCAGCTTTGGTCAGGGGGATGAAAAACTGTTTTTT
TRBV12-3/TRBV12-4	NA	NA	TRBJ1-6	CASSLRASPLHF	TGTGCCAGCAGTCTCAGGGCTTCACCCCTCCACTTT
TRBV20-1	NA	NA	TRBJ2-1	CSANNHPYNEQFF	TGCAGTGCCAATAACCATCCATACAATGAGCAGTTCTTC
TRBV11-2	once	NA	TRBJ1-1	CASSFLGSLETEAFF	TGTGCCAGCAGCTTTTTGGGTTCTTTGGAGACTGAAGCTTTCTTT
TRBV5-4	NA	NA	TRBJ1-6	CASSRQTYNSPLHF	TGTGCCAGCAGCAGACAGACCTATAATTCACCCCTCCACTTT
TRBV7-9	NA	NA	TRBJ2-3	CASRPLGGTTDTQYF	TGTGCCAGCAGACCACTAGGGGGGACCACAGATACGCAGTATTTT
TRBV6-1	NA	NA	TRBJ2-1	CASSEAPGLRYEQFF	TGTGCCAGCAGTGAAGCTCCGGGGTTACGGTACGAGCAGTTCTTC
TRBV4-2	few	NA	TRBJ1-1	CASSQGYELSEAFF	TGTGCCAGCAGCCAAGGGTACGAGCTGTCTGAAGCTTTCTTT
TRBV6-1	once	NA	TRBJ2-5	CASSVVYNEQYF	TGTGCCAGCAGTGTGGTTTACAATGAGCAGTACTTC
TRBV7-2	NA	NA	TRBJ2-7	CASSPIGLRSYNEQYF	TGTGCCAGCAGCCCTATAGGCCTTCGCTCCTACAATGAGCAGTACTTC
TRBV25-1	many	NA	TRBJ2-5	CASRGSQETQYF	TGTGCCAGCAGGGGCTCACAAGAGACCCAGTACTTC
TRBV2	NA	NA	TRBJ1-3	CASSVQDSSGNTIYF	TGTGCCAGCAGTGTACAGGACAGCTCTGGAAACACCATATATTTT
TRBV11-2	few	TRBD2	TRBJ2-3	CASSLQRLTSGRPGDTDTQYF	TGTGCCAGCAGCTTACAACGGTTGACTAGCGGGAGGCCTGGGGACACAGATACGCAGTATTTT
TRBV6-1	few	TRBD2	TRBJ2-5	CASSARGLAGPSGAETQYF	TGTGCCAGCAGTGCCAGGGGACTAGCGGGACCTTCCGGGGCGGAGACCCAGTACTTC
TRBV20-1	once	NA	TRBJ2-7	CSARVAPWGRDQYF	TGCAGTGCTAGAGTGGCTCCCTGGGGCAGGGACCAGTACTTC
TRBV15	NA	NA	TRBJ1-2	CATSRVSGDYGYTF	TGTGCCACCAGCAGAGTGTCAGGGGACTATGGCTACACCTTC
TRBV9	NA	TRBD1	TRBJ2-1	CASTFGQDYNEQFF	TGTGCCAGCACCTTCGGACAGGACTACAATGAGCAGTTCTTC
TRBV7-8	NA	NA	TRBJ2-4	CASSFISAGVAKNIQYF	TGTGCTAGCAGCTTCATATCGGCAGGGGTAGCCAAAAACATTCAGTACTTC
TRBV12-3/TRBV12-4	NA	TRBD1	TRBJ1-6	CASSLGTGRSPLHF	TGTGCCAGCAGTTTAGGGACAGGGAGGTCGCCCCTCCACTTT
TRBV24-1	few	NA	TRBJ2-5	CATSDFGSETQYF	TGTGCCACCAGTGATTTCGGATCGGAGACCCAGTACTTC
TRBV24-1	NA	TRBD2	TRBJ2-7	CATSDSTGTSGTYNEQYF	TGTGCCACCAGTGATTCGACCGGGACTAGCGGAACCTACAATGAGCAGTACTTC
TRBV27	few	NA	TRBJ2-2	CASSRLAGELFF	TGTGCCAGCAGTCGACTAGCCGGGGAGCTGTTTTTT
TRBV20-1	NA	NA	TRBJ2-7	CSANPYYEQYF	TGCAGTGCTAACCCATACTACGAGCAGTACTTC
TRBV6-6	NA	TRBD1	TRBJ2-7	CASSTTGSSYEQYF	TGTGCCAGCAGCACGACAGGGAGCTCCTACGAGCAGTACTTC
TRBV6-1	few	NA	TRBJ2-5	CASRQGMVETQYF	TGTGCCAGCAGACAGGGCATGGTGGAGACCCAGTACTTC
TRBV2	NA	NA	TRBJ2-1	CASSERSGTNEQFF	TGTGCCAGCAGTGAGAGGTCTGGCACCAATGAGCAGTTCTTC